These 24 T cell receptor beta chains came from one sample sequenced in a study of regulatory T cells in long-lasting Graves disease. Investigators prepared the TCR beta libraries by applying iRepertoire HTBI primers and Arm-PCR of CDR3 regions. One entry per CDR3 protein, called by TCRdb with MiXCR from the multiplex PCR reads. The table includes over 350,000 distinct CDR3 sequences, approximately 15% detected once. Indicated time point: newly diagnosed GD, antithyroid drugs for less than 3 months. Preparation of the TCR library used RNA extracted from PBMCs. These sequences were also reported in another study, on T cells in Graves' hyperthyroidism and ophthalmopathy.

Sequences were derived from peripheral blood mononuclear cells (PBMCs), sampled at new diagnosis, from a patient treated with antithyroid drugs. Source of these receptors: a woman aged 35 to 49 with Graves disease.

The gene calls are TRBV27 and TRBJ2-7; no clear D. Germline V lookup: CDR1 MNHEY, CDR2 SMNVEV (reference sequence). The V end lost 6 bases, the J end lost 1 base, and 16 bases lay between the germline ends. This CDR3 comprises 15 residues. The CDR3 is CASSLRSGLSYEQYF. CDR3 DNA sequence: TGTGCCAGCAGCTTACGTAGTGGGTTATCCTACGAGCAGTACTTC.

There are many counts of this clonotype. The CDR3 protein is CSVEERLAGEADTQYF. The CDR3 region has the DNA TGCAGCGTTGAAGAGAGACTAGCGGGAGAGGCAGATACGCAGTATTTT. This sequence joins TRBV29-1 and TRBJ2-3, with TRBD2 identical over 12 bases. V was pared by 0 bases and J by 4 bases, with 5 bases of the junction left unmatched. The V gene's germline CDR1 is SQVTM and CDR2 ANQGSEA. CDR3 length equals 16 residues.

The rearrangement joins TRBV18 to TRBJ1-2; 10 bases are a match to TRBD1. Trimming took 0 bases from V and 4 from J; bases not matched to a gene: 5. Germline-derived CDR1 and CDR2 are KGHSH and LQKENI. The CDR3 consists of 16 residues. The CDR3 nucleotides are TGTGCCAGCTCACCACCAACGGGACAGGGGACCTATGGCTACACCTTC. As protein: CASSPPTGQGTYGYTF.

This clonotype has a count of ten or more. The chain carries TRBV20-1 and TRBJ2-1; the D is unclear. From germline, CDR1 is DFQATT and CDR2 SNEGSKA (reference sequence). Trimming pared 0 bases from V and 0 bases from J, leaving 9 bases between. The CDR3 covers 15 residues. For the CDR3, the DNA is TGCAGTGCTAGAGATTTGGGAAGCTCCTACAATGAGCAGTTCTTC. Its protein product is CSARDLGSSYNEQFF.

The rearrangement links TRBV6-1 to TRBJ1-1, with a weak D call TRBD1 (6 bases). The CDR3 is 13 amino acids. Trimming left V 8 bases short and J 6 bases short, with 16 bases between. Germline CDR1 and CDR2: MNHNS and SASEGT. The CDR3 DNA reads as TGTGCCAGCGGTCAACAGGGCGGGGCTGAAGCTTTCTTT. Translating it yields CASGQQGGAEAFF.

This clonotype was counted ten times or more. This chain uses TRBV12-3 or TRBV12-4 with TRBJ2-1, with D possibly being TRBD1 (5 bases). With 5 bases removed from V and 0 bases from J, the gap between germline ends came to 8 bases. The CDR3 sequence is 14 residues long. Here the CDR3 reads CASSRQPSYNEQFF. The CDR3, as DNA: TGTGCCAGCAGTAGACAGCCCTCCTACAATGAGCAGTTCTTC.

At least ten counts were recorded for this clonotype. This CDR3 reads CASSLLNPEGGNTIYF. CDR3 DNA: TGTGCCAGCAGTTTACTTAACCCTGAAGGGGGAAACACCATATATTTT. V is TRBV27 and J is TRBJ1-3; D unclear. From germline, CDR1 is MNHEY and CDR2 SMNVEV (reference sequence). The CDR3 sequence is 16 residues long. V was trimmed by 2 bases and J by 4 bases, leaving 15 bases between them.

The genes are TRBV4-1 and TRBJ2-7, with 8 nucleotides matching TRBD2. From germline, CDR1 is MGHRA and CDR2 YSYEKL. J lost 2 bases, V lost 3 bases, and 15 bases had no gene match. The CDR3 has 18 amino acids. CDR3 nucleotides: TGCGCCAGCAGCCAGAACCCAGGACTAGCCCCGCCACCCTACGAGCAGTACTTC. It encodes CASSQNPGLAPPPYEQYF.

There are a few counts of this clonotype. The genes are TRBV12-3 or TRBV12-4 and TRBJ2-7; possible D gene TRBD1, 6 bases. The CDR3 loop spans 15 amino acids. The ends were cut back, 4 bases at V and 3 bases at J, with 16 bases in the middle. The CDR3 region has the DNA TGTGCCAGCAGTTCTGGTGTGGACAGCTACTACGAGCAGTACTTC. Protein: CASSSGVDSYYEQYF.

The sample holds many counts of this clonotype. In DNA form, the CDR3 reads TGTGCCAGCAGTTTGCCCCAGCAGACCCAGTACTTC. Encoded protein: CASSLPQQTQYF. This chain connects TRBV28 to TRBJ2-5; D is uncertain. The CDR3 consists of 12 residues. In germline, CDR1 is MDHEN, CDR2 SYDVKM. V lost 3 bases, J lost 6 bases, and 8 bases lay in between.

This clonotype was counted at least ten times. The chain combines TRBV29-1 with TRBJ2-3; 10 nucleotides match TRBD2. The CDR3 consists of 15 residues. Germline CDR1 is SQVTM and CDR2 is ANQGSEA. The V gene end was trimmed by 7 bases and the J gene end by 4 bases; junction bases not matched to a gene: 11. CDR3 loop: CSAAGLAGVADTQYF. The CDR3 region has the DNA TGCAGCGCCGCTGGGCTAGCGGGAGTCGCAGATACGCAGTATTTT.

CDR3 loop: CASSIGQGVEGNSPLHF. CDR3 sequence (DNA): TGTGCCAGCAGCATCGGACAGGGTGTGGAAGGGAATTCACCCCTCCACTTT. This rearrangement joins TRBV13 to TRBJ1-6; 8 bases are shared with TRBD1. This CDR3 spans 17 amino acids. From germline, CDR1 is PRHDT and CDR2 FYEKMQ (reference sequence). V dropped 5 bases and J dropped 7; count of bases not matched to a gene: 13.

There are many counts of this clonotype. This rearrangement joins TRBV28 to TRBJ2-2; D is unclear. The CDR3 covers 14 residues. V gave up 2 bases and J gave up 8 bases, with 12 bases separating them. CDR1 is MDHEN and CDR2 is SYDVKM in the germline V gene. The chain's CDR3 is CASSLGRGVGELFF. CDR3 coding DNA: TGTGCCAGCAGTTTAGGACGCGGAGTAGGGGAGCTGTTTTTT.

The chain joins TRBV9 to TRBJ2-6; no firm D call. Trimming pared 2 bases from V and 0 bases from J, leaving 6 bases between. Germline V gives CDR1 SGDLS, CDR2 YYNGEE. The length of the CDR3 is 15 residues. The CDR3 bases are TGTGCCAGCAGCGTTGCTGCCTCTGGGGCCAACGTCCTGACTTTC. Protein: CASSVAASGANVLTF.

A remark on this clonotype: This may arise from a read error, as a much more abundant clone is one base away. The chain couples TRBV28 to TRBJ2-2; 8 nucleotides line up with TRBD1. CDR3 size: 17 residues. Unmatched junction bases numbered 13, after V lost 6 bases and J lost 4 bases. Germline assignment: CDR1 MDHEN and CDR2 SYDVKM. The CDR3 spells CASRDRVGGVFTGELFF. The CDR3 region has the DNA TGTGCCAGCAGGGACAGGGTTGGAGGGGTCTTCACCGGGGAGCTGTTTTTT.

In this sample, this clonotype turned up many times. This chain connects TRBV24-1 to TRBJ2-1; 7 positions agree with TRBD2. The CDR3 is made up of 15 amino acids. The ends lost 4 bases at V and 3 bases at J; junction bases unmatched: 5. The germline V gene encodes CDR1 KGHDR and CDR2 SFDVKD. CDR3 protein: CATSDKAGIYNEQFF. The CDR3 region has the DNA TGTGCCACCAGTGACAAAGCGGGAATCTACAATGAGCAGTTCTTC.

This clonotype was detected a few times. This chain connects TRBV28 to TRBJ1-1; no clear D gene. This CDR3 has 15 amino acids. Looked up from germline, CDR1 is MDHEN and CDR2 is SYDVKM. V lost 3 bases to trimming and J lost 0 bases, with 11 bases between them. The CDR3 DNA is TGTGCCAGCAGTTTGCGAACTGCGGTGAACACTGAAGCTTTCTTT. It is translated as CASSLRTAVNTEAFF.

The table lists this clonotype with many counts. The chain uses TRBV19 and TRBJ2-5; D unresolved. The CDR3 has 11 amino acids. V shed 6 bases and J shed 5 bases, with 7 bases lying between them. Germline-derived CDR1 and CDR2 are LNHDA and SQIVND (reference sequence). The CDR3 sequence: CASRGPETQYF. In DNA, the CDR3 is TGTGCCAGTAGGGGCCCGGAGACCCAGTACTTC.

This clonotype showed up many times. V is TRBV6-1 and J is TRBJ1-4; unclear D gene. The V gene's germline CDR1 is MNHNS and CDR2 SASEGT. CDR3 length: 14 residues. V lost 4 bases and J lost 10, with 16 bases in between. The CDR3, as DNA: TGTGCCAGCAGTGGGCTGGGTTGGGAAGGAAAACTGTTTTTT. This encodes CASSGLGWEGKLFF.

This clonotype was seen at least ten times. V is TRBV2 and J is TRBJ2-1; D perhaps matches TRBD2 (6 bases). V gave up 6 bases and J gave up 6 bases, with 12 bases separating them. This CDR3 is built from 13 residues. The germline V gene encodes CDR1 SNHLY and CDR2 FYNNEI. In nucleotides, the CDR3 is TGTGCCAGCAGCTCGGGGGATCGCAATGAGCAGTTCTTC. It encodes CASSSGDRNEQFF.

There are many counts of this clonotype. This sequence joins TRBV27 and TRBJ1-5; D gene unclear. This CDR3 spans 13 amino acids. Germline values: CDR1 MNHEY, CDR2 SMNVEV (reference sequence). The ends were cut back, 5 bases at V and 4 bases at J, with 9 bases in the middle. CDR3 nucleotides: TGTGCCAGCAGTCTGAGTACTAATCAGCCCCAGCATTTT. Translating gives CASSLSTNQPQHF.

This clonotype was recorded many times. This sequence joins TRBV28 and TRBJ2-1; tentative D call: TRBD1 (6 bases). V lost 6 bases and J 6 bases, leaving 12 bases between the germline ends. CDR1 and CDR2 from the germline V gene are MDHEN and SYDVKM. The CDR3 length is 13 residues. The CDR3 nucleotides read TGTGCCAGCAGGCAGGGGCTGGGCAATGAGCAGTTCTTC. Protein product: CASRQGLGNEQFF.

The rearrangement uses TRBV10-3 and TRBJ2-3; D not resolved. The CDR3 has 14 amino acids. Germline values: CDR1 ENHRY, CDR2 SYGVKD. Trimming cost V 6 bases and J 5 bases, with 15 bases left between them. CDR3 nucleotide sequence: TGTGCCATCAGAGGTGTCAGTGGCGTAGATACGCAGTATTTT. Residues: CAIRGVSGVDTQYF.

V usage is TRBV5-1 and J usage is TRBJ2-7; 7 bases line up with TRBD1. Germline V gene data show CDR1 as SGHRS and CDR2 as YFSETQ. This CDR3 spans 16 amino acids. V was pared by 3 bases and J by 0 bases, with 9 bases of the junction left unmatched. CDR3: CASSSPRTGGSYEQYF. The CDR3 coding sequence is TGCGCCAGCAGCTCCCCGAGGACAGGAGGCTCCTACGAGCAGTACTTC.